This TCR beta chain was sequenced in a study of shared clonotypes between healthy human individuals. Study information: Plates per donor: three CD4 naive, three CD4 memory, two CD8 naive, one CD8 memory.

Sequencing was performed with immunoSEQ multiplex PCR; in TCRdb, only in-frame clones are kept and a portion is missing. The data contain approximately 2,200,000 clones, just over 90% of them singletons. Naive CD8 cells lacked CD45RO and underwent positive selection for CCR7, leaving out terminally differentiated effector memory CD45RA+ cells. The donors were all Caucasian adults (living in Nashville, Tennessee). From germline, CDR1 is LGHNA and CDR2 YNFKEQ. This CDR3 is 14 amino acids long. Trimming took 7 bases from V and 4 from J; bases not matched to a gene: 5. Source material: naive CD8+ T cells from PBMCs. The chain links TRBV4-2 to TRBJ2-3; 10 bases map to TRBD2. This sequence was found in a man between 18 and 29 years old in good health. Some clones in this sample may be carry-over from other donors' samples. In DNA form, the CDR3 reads TGTGCCAGCACGCTTCTAGCGGGAGCAGATACGCAGTATTTT. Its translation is CASTLLAGADTQYF.